The sequence of this T cell receptor (beta chain) was determined in a study of blood T cells in healthy people across ages. The use of a sample-barcoded 5' primer and a J-beta primer mix characterized a second PCR of roughly 6 to 11 cycles. Every single cDNA molecule received a tag from a template-switch adaptor with 12 random nucleotides. TCRdb redid the calling of the 5' RACE reads with MiXCR, one entry per CDR3 protein. Of more than 800,000 distinct CDR3 sequences in the sample, more than 25% were seen once. CDR3 size: 14 residues. The V segment lost 3 bases and the J segment 5 bases; nucleotides outside the gene matches: 4. Germline CDR1 reads SGHTA; CDR2 reads FQGNSA. Study results and caveats: TCR beta diversity per million T cells fell roughly linearly with age. Diversity was estimated from one million T cells, and these estimates were considered underestimates.

This clonotype appeared many times. Its target is not known. The sample comprised blood. The sequence came from a woman older than 75 in good health. The chain combines TRBV7-2 with TRBJ2-1; 7 nucleotides align to TRBD1. CDR3 coding DNA: TGTGCCAGCAGCTTGGGGACAGATAACAATGAGCAGTTCTTC. This sequence encodes CASSLGTDNNEQFF.